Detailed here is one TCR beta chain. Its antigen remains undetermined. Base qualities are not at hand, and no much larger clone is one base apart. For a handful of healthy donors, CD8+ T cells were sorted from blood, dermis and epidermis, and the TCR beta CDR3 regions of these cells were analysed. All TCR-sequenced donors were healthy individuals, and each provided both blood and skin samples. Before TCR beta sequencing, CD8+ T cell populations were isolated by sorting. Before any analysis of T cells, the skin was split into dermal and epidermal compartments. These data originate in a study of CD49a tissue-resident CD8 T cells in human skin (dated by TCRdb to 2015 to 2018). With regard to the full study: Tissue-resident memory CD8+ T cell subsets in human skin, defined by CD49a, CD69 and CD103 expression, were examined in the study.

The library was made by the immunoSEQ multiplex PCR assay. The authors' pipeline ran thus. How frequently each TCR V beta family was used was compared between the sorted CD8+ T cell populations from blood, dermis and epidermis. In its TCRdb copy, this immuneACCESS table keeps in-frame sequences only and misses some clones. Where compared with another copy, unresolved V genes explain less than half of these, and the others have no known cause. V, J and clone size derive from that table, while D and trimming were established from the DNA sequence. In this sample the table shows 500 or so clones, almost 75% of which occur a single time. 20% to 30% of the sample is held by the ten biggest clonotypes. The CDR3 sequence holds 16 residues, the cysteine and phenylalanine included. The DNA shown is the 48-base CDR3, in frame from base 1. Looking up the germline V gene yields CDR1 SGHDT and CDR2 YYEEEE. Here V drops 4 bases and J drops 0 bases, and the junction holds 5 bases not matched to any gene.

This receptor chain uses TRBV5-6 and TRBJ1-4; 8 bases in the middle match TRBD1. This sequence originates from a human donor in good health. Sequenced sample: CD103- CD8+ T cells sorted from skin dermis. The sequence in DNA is TGTGCCAGCAGCGTAAAACAGGGGGCAACTAATGAAAAACTGTTTTTT. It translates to CASSVKQGATNEKLFF.